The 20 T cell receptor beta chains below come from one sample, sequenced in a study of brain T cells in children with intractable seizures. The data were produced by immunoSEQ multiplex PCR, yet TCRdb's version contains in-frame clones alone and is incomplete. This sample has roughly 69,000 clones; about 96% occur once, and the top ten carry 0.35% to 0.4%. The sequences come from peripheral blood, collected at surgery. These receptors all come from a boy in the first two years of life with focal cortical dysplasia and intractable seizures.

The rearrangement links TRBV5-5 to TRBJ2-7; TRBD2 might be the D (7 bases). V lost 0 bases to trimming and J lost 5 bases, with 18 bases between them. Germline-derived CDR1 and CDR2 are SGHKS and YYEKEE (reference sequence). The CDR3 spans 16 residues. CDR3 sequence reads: CASSLATQGRANEQYF. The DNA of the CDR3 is TGTGCCAGCAGCTTGGCCACTCAGGGGAGGGCCAACGAGCAGTACTTC.

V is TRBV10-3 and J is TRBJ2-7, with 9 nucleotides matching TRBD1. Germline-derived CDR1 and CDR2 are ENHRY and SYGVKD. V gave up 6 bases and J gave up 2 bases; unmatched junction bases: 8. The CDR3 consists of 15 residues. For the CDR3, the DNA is TGTGCCATCAGAATAGGGACAGGGCCTGCCTACGAGCAGTACTTC. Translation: CAIRIGTGPAYEQYF.

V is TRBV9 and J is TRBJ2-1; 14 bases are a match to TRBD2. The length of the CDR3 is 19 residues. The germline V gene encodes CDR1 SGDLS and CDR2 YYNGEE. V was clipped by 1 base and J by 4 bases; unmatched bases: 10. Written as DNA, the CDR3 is TGTGCCAGCAGCGTACCCACGGGGACTAGCGGGAGTCAGTACAATGAGCAGTTCTTC. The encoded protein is CASSVPTGTSGSQYNEQFF.

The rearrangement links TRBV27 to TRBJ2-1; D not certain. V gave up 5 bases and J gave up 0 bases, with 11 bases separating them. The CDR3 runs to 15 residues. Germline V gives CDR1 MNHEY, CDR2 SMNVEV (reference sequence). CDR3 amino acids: CASSPTASSYNEQFF. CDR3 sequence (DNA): TGTGCCAGCAGTCCTACCGCGAGCTCCTACAATGAGCAGTTCTTC.

The CDR3 DNA is TGTGCCAGCAGCCAGCCCTCTATCTCTGGAAACACCATATATTTT. It yields the protein CASSQPSISGNTIYF. The chain combines TRBV3-1 (or the pseudogene TRBV3-2) with TRBJ1-3; D call uncertain. The CDR3 runs 15 residues. Trimming removed 3 bases at V and 0 bases at J, with 9 bases between. Germline assignment: CDR1 LGHDT and CDR2 YNNKEL (reference sequence).

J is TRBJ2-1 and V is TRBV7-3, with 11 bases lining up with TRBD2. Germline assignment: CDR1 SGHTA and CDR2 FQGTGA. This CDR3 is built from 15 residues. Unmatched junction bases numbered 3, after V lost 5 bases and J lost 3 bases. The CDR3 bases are TGTGCCAGCAGCCTGACTAGCGGGAACTACAATGAGCAGTTCTTC. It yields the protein CASSLTSGNYNEQFF.

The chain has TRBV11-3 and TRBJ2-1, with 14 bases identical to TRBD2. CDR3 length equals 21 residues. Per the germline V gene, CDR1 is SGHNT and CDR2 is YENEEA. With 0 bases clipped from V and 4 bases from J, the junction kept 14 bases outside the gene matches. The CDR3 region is CASSLEKGTSGGLGGYNEQFF. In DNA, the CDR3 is TGTGCCAGCAGCTTAGAAAAGGGGACTAGCGGGGGCCTAGGGGGTTACAATGAGCAGTTCTTC.

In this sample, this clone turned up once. The CDR3 bases are TGTGCCAGCAGCTTGGGACTGGACAAAAAACTGTTTTTT. This codes for CASSLGLDKKLFF. The chain combines TRBV5-4 with TRBJ1-4, with D possibly being TRBD1 (5 bases). V was cut by 0 bases and J by 9 bases, with 9 bases left in between. Germline CDR1 and CDR2: SGHNT and YYREEE (reference sequence). This CDR3 region has 13 residues.

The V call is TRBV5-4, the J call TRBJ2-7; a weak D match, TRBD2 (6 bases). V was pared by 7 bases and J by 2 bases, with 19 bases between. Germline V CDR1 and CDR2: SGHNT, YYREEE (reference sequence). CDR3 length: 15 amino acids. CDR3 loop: CASGRADGLTYEQYF. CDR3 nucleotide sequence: TGTGCCAGCGGCCGGGCCGACGGACTAACCTACGAGCAGTACTTC.

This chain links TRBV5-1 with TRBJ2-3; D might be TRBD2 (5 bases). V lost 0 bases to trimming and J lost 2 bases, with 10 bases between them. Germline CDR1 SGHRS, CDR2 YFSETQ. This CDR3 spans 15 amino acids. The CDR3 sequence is CASSLGLAITDTQYF. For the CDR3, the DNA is TGCGCCAGCAGCTTGGGTCTAGCAATCACAGATACGCAGTATTTT.

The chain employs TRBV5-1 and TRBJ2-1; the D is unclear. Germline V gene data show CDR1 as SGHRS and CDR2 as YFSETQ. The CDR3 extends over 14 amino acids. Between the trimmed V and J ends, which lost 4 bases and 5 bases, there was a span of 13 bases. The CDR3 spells CASSEAGPNNEQFF. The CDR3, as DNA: TGCGCCAGCAGCGAGGCCGGACCCAACAATGAGCAGTTCTTC.

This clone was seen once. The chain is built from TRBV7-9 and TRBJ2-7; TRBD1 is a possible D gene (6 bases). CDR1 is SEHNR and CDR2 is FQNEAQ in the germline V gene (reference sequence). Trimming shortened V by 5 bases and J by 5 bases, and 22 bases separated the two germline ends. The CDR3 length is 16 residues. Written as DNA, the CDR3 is TGTGCCAGCAGCCAACAAACAGGGACGGCTAAGGACGAGCAGTACTTC. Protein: CASSQQTGTAKDEQYF.

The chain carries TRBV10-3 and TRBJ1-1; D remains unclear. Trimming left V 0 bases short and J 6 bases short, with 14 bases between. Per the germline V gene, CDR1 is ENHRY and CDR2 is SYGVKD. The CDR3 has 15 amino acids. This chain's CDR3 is CAISESGLLRAEAFF. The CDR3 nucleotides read TGTGCCATCAGTGAGTCCGGTTTGTTACGGGCTGAAGCTTTCTTT.

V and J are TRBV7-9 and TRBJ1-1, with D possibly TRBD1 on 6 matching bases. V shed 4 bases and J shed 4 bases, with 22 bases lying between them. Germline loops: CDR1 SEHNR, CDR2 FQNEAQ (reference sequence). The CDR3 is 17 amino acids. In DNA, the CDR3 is TGTGCCAGCAGCTCCAAGGAGGGGGAAGTGTTGGGCACTGAAGCTTTCTTT. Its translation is CASSSKEGEVLGTEAFF.

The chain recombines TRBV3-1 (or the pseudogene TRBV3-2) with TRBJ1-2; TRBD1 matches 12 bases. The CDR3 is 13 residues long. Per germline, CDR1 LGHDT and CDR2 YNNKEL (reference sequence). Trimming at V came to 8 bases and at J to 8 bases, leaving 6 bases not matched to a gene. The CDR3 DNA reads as TGTGCCAGCGACCGGGACAGGGGGCACGGCTACACCTTC. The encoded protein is CASDRDRGHGYTF.

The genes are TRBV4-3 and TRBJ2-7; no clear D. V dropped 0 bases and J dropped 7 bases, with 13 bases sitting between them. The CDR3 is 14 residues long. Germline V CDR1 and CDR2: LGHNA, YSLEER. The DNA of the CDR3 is TGCGCCAGCAGCCAAGAGGTTGGGCAGGCGGAGCAGTACTTC. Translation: CASSQEVGQAEQYF.

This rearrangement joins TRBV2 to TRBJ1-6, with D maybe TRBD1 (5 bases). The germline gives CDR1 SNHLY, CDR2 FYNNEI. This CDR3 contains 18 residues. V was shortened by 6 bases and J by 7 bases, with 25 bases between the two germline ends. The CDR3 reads CASSPRGVRALQNSPLHF. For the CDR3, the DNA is TGTGCCAGCAGCCCCCGTGGTGTCAGGGCCCTTCAGAATTCACCCCTCCACTTT.

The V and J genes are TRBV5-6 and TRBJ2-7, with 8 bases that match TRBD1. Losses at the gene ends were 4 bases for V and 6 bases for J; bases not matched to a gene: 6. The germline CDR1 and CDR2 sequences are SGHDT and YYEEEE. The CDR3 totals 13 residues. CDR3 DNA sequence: TGTGCCAGCAGCCCCCAGGACAGGGTCGAGCAGTACTTC. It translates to CASSPQDRVEQYF.

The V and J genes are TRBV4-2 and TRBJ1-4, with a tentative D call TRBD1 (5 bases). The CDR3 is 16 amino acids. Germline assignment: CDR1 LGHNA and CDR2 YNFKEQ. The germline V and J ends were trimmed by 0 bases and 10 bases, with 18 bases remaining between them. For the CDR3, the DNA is TGTGCCAGCAGCCAAGATTTAGGGACTGGGCCTGGAAAACTGTTTTTT. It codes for CASSQDLGTGPGKLFF.

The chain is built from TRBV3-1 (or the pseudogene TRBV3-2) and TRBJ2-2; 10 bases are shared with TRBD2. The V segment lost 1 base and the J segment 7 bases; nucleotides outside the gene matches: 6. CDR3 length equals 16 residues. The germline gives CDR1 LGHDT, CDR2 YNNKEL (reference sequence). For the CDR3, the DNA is TGTGCCAGCAGCCAAGCTAGCGGGGGTACGGGCGGGGAGCTGTTTTTT. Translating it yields CASSQASGGTGGELFF.